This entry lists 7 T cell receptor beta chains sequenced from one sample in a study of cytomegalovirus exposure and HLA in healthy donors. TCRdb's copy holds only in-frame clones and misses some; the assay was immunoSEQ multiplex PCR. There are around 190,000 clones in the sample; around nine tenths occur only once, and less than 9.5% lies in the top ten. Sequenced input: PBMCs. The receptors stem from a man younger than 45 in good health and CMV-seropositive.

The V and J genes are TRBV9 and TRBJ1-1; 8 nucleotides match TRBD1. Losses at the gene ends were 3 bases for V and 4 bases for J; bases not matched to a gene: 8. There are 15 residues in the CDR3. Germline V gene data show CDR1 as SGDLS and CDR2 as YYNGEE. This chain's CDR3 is CASSEGQGAGTEAFF. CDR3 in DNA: TGTGCCAGCAGCGAGGGGCAGGGGGCAGGCACTGAAGCTTTCTTT.

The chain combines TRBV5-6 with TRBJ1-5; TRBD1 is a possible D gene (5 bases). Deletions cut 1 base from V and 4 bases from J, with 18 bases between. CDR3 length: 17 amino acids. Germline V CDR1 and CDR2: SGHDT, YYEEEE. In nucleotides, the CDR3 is TGTGCCAGCAGCTTGTGGGGCCTAAATAGTCTAAATCAGCCCCAGCATTTT. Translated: CASSLWGLNSLNQPQHF.

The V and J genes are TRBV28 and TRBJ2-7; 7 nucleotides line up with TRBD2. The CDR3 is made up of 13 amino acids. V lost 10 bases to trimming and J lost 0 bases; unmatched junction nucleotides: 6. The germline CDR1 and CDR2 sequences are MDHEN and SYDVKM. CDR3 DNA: TGTGCCACCCTCAGCGGGGCCTCCTACGAGCAGTACTTC. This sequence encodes CATLSGASYEQYF.

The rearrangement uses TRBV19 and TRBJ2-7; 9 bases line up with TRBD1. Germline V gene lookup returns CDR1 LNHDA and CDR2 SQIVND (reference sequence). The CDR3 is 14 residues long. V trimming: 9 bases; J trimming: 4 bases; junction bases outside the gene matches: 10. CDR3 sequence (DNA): TGTGCCAGCAACCGGGACAGGGCCGAATACGAGCAGTACTTC. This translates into CASNRDRAEYEQYF.

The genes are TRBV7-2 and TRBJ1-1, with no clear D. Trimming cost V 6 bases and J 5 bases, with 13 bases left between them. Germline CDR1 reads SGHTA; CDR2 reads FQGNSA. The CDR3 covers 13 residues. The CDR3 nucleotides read TGTGCCAGCAGTTCGAAGTCAGAGACTGAAGCTTTCTTT. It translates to CASSSKSETEAFF.

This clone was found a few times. CDR3 DNA: TGTGCCAGCACCCAATGGGGGCGCGGCGAGCAGTACTTC. This gives the protein CASTQWGRGEQYF. The V call is TRBV27, the J call TRBJ2-7; maybe TRBD1 (6 bases). This CDR3 is built from 13 residues. The germline V and J ends were trimmed by 7 bases and 6 bases, with 16 bases remaining between them. Germline V CDR1 and CDR2: MNHEY, SMNVEV (reference sequence).

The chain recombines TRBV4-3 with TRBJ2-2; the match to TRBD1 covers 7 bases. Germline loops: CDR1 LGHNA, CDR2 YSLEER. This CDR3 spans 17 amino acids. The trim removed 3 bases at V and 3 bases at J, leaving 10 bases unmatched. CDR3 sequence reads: CASSHRGIQGDTGELFF. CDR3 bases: TGCGCCAGCAGCCACCGAGGGATCCAGGGGGACACCGGGGAGCTGTTTTTT.